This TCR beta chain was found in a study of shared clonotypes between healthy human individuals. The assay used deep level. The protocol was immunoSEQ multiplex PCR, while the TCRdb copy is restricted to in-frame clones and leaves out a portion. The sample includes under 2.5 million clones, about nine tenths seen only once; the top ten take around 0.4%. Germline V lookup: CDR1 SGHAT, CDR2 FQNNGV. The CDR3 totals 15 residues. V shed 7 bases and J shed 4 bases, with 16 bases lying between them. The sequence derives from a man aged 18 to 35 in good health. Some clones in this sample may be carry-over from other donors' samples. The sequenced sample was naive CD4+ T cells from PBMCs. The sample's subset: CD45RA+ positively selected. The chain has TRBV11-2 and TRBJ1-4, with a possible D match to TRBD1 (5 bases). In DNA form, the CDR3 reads TGTGCCAGCACCTTTAAGGGGCGGGATAATGAAAAACTGTTTTTT. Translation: CASTFKGRDNEKLFF.